This T cell receptor beta chain was documented in a study of blood T cell repertoires in COVID-19. The overall study: The United States, Italy and Spain provided the acute and convalescent COVID-19 samples. The analysed material was cDNA or gDNA that came from T cells, B-cell-depleted T cells, or PBMCs.

From germline, CDR1 is SGHKS and CDR2 YYEKEE (reference sequence). This CDR3 comprises 14 residues. J was trimmed by 8 bases and V by 5 bases; bases with no gene match: 9. Original data processing: Estimation of nucleated cell counts was performed using reference gene primer amplification. Clones were sequenced by immunoSEQ multiplex PCR, and TCRdb holds only the in-frame ones, with some missing. V, J and clone size were drawn from that table, and D and trimming were deduced from the DNA. The sample shows nearly 250,000 clones, roughly 88% of them seen only once. This chain joins TRBV5-5 and TRBJ1-1, with TRBD1 matching 10 bases. The sample comprised peripheral blood. This clonotype was sampled from an elderly woman with COVID-19, enrolled during active disease. CDR3 protein: CASSRDRGRIEAFF. DNA for the CDR3: TGTGCCAGCAGTCGCGACAGGGGGCGAATCGAAGCTTTCTTT.